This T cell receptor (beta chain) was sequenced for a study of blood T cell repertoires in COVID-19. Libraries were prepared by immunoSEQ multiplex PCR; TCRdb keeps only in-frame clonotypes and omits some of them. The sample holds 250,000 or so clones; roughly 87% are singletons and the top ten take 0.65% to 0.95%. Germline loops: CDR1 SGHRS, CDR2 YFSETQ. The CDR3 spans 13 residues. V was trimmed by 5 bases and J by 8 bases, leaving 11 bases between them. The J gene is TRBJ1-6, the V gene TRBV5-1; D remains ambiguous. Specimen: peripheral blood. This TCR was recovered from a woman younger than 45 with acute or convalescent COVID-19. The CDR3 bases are TGCGCCAGCAGTTCGGGGAGCGATTCACCCCTCCACTTT. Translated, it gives CASSSGSDSPLHF. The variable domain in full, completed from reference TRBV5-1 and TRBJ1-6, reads KAGVTQTPRYLIKTRGQQVTLSCSPISGHRSVSWYQQTPGQGLQFLFEYFSETQRNKGNFPGRFSGRQFSNSRSEMNVSTLELGDSALYLCASSSGSDSPLHFGNGTRLTVT.